The subject of this entry is one T cell receptor beta chain. This clone showed up just once. The specificity of this receptor is unknown. No much larger clonotype is one base removed from it; base qualities were not supplied. A MiSeq instrument was used for deep resolution sequencing, which targeted depths ranging from 1 in 1 million up to 1 in 200,000 T cells, with coverage averaging 10x for each clonotype. The immunoSEQ hsTCRB Kit was used to generate TCR beta libraries. Per the source publication's procedure: Data were analyzed with ImmunoSEQ Data Assistant and ImmunoSEQ Analyzer, with V, D and J genes assigned per IMGT definitions. Clonality, which ranges from 0 to 1, was calculated by subtracting the normalized Shannon entropy of productive rearrangement frequencies from one. Only overrepresented clonotypes making up at least 0.05% of each patient's repertoire were included in the public clonotype analysis. Thirteen age-matched healthy donor repertoires from immuneACCESS were used as controls for clonality. TCRdb carries this immuneACCESS record with in-frame sequences only. Its versions omit some clonotypes, under half of them owing to an unresolved V gene in the studies checked, with the rest unexplained. The V and J calls and clone size were taken over from that table, and D and trimming were inferred from the DNA. This sample has 130,000 to 150,000 clones in its table, and approximately 90% of those were observed once. The ten largest clones capture approximately 10% of the sample.

These data come from a study of cytotoxic CD8 clonotypes in ibrutinib-treated CLL (dated by TCRdb to 2020 to 2023). Background on the whole study: The cohort was composed of more than ten relapsed/refractory and about 15 treatment-naive patients; IGHV unmutated status was identified in 17 patients. Responses were partial in some 24 patients and complete in 2; after median around 65 months follow-up, about 14 stayed in remission and approximately 12 progressed. Samples at response were collected after a median of 12 months of treatment, with a range of roughly 6 to 40 months. Samples averaged approximately 260,000 productive templates and tens of thousands of productive rearrangements. Longitudinal samples were obtainable from about 30% of the roughly 90 participants in the trial. Cryopreserved peripheral blood mononuclear cells were obtained prior to treatment, at the time of response, and at either disease progression or sustained remission. Every sample from remission and from progressive disease was obtained while the patients were still on ibrutinib. Overall results and qualifications from the work: At baseline, clonality was higher than in age-matched healthy donors and showed a strong correlation with circulating CD8+ T-cell counts. Sampling times were not matched between patients in sustained remission and patients whose disease was progressing, and lymph node repertoires were not examined. Clonality increased at ibrutinib response, stayed stable in sustained remission, and fell back toward baseline at progression. Public clonotypes were rare and either contracted or stayed stable during treatment, and the rise in clonality at ibrutinib response reflected the expansion of private clonotypes.

The time point label of this sample denotes: more than 10 months on ibrutinib. For TCR beta library preparation, approximately 2.2 micrograms of genomic DNA were isolated from cryopreserved PBMCs. High-throughput TCR beta sequencing was performed on longitudinal blood samples from CLL patients receiving ibrutinib monotherapy. Patients were enrolled in a phase 2 open-label single-center ibrutinib monotherapy trial. Sequenced material: PBMCs, taken after 12 months of ibrutinib treatment. The TCR sequence derives from a human donor with chronic lymphocytic leukemia.

The CDR3 reads as follows: CASSFLGLGQGASEAFF. In nucleotides, the sequence is TGCGCCAGCAGTTTTCTCGGACTTGGACAGGGGGCGTCTGAAGCTTTCTTT. The rearrangement joined TRBV5-1 to TRBJ1-1; 11 of the junction bases match TRBD1. The CDR3 holds 17 amino acids from the cysteine to the phenylalanine. The entry retains the CDR3 DNA only, 51 bases that are in frame from base 1. V is trimmed back by 5 bases and J by 6 bases, and the junction contains 15 bases that no gene match accounts for. CDR1 and CDR2 were assigned from the germline V gene as SGHRS and YFSETQ.